The 5 T cell receptor beta chains presented below share a single source sample, sequenced in a study of shared clonotypes between healthy human individuals. TCRdb's copy holds only in-frame clones and misses some; the assay was immunoSEQ multiplex PCR. The sample comprises 2 million to 3 million clones, 93% of which are singletons, and 0.36% rests with the top ten. Sequenced: naive CD4+ T cells from PBMCs. As for subset: CD45RA+ positively selected. Receptors originate from a man aged 18 to 30 in good health. Some clones in this sample may be carry-over from other donors' samples.

This clone has just one count. This chain connects TRBV11-1 to TRBJ2-2; 7 nucleotides align to TRBD2. CDR1 SGHAT and CDR2 FQDESV come from the germline V gene (reference sequence). The CDR3 consists of 14 residues. Trimming at V came to 2 bases and at J to 6 bases, leaving 3 bases not matched to a gene. As DNA, the CDR3 is TGTGCCAGCAGCTTACGGCGGGAGTCCGGGGAGCTGTTTTTT. This codes for CASSLRRESGELFF.

V usage is TRBV5-1 and J usage is TRBJ2-7; TRBD1 aligns across 12 bases. V was pared by 4 bases and J by 2 bases, with 4 bases of the junction left unmatched. The CDR3 consists of 15 residues. CDR1 is SGHRS, CDR2 YFSETQ, per germline. This CDR3 reads CASSQGQGAAYEQYF. CDR3 coding DNA: TGCGCCAGCAGCCAGGGACAGGGGGCGGCCTACGAGCAGTACTTC.

The V call is TRBV27, the J call TRBJ2-2; D tentatively reads TRBD1 or TRBD2 (5 bases each). This CDR3 is 15 amino acids long. Trimming shortened V by 4 bases and J by 2 bases, and 11 bases separated the two germline ends. The germline V gene encodes CDR1 MNHEY and CDR2 SMNVEV (reference sequence). This chain's CDR3 is CASSWDGINTGELFF. DNA for the CDR3: TGTGCCAGCAGTTGGGACGGCATCAACACCGGGGAGCTGTTTTTT.

J is TRBJ1-3 and V is TRBV4-3; D not certain. The germline CDR1 and CDR2 sequences are LGHNA and YSLEER. V was clipped by 0 bases and J by 4 bases, with 13 bases between them. The CDR3 is 16 amino acids. The CDR3 DNA is TGCGCCAGCAGCCAAGAACCTCAGGTATCCGGAAACACCATATATTTT. Translation gives CASSQEPQVSGNTIYF.

The rearrangement uses TRBV2 and TRBJ1-4; tentative D call: TRBD1 (5 bases). CDR3 length: 13 amino acids. The V end lost 6 bases, the J end lost 7 bases, and 12 bases lay between the germline ends. From germline, CDR1 is SNHLY and CDR2 FYNNEI. The CDR3 bases are TGTGCCAGCAGCCTTTCGGGGGGTGAAAAACTGTTTTTT. The encoded protein is CASSLSGGEKLFF.